This T cell receptor (beta chain) was profiled in a study of T-cell reconstitution after alpha-beta-depleted transplantation in children. The germline gives CDR1 MNHEY, CDR2 SVGAGI. V gave up 7 bases and J gave up 5 bases, with 14 bases separating them. This CDR3 has 14 residues. Preparation of the TCRbeta library used unique molecular identifiers. TCRdb re-analysed the PCR reads in MiXCR, keeping a single row per CDR3 protein. The sample has about 91,000 distinct CDR3 sequences, 8% to 9% seen once. This clonotype was detected ten times or more. This chain connects TRBV6-5 to TRBJ2-2; D might be TRBD2 (5 bases). The sequence was obtained from a human donor who donated a stem cell graft to a child with congenital amegakaryocytic thrombocytopenia. Here the sequenced sample was PBMCs from the stem cell graft donor, taken from the stem cell graft. CDR3: CASNNLARTGELFF. The CDR3 DNA follows: TGTGCCAGCAATAACCTAGCAAGAACCGGGGAGCTGTTTTTT.